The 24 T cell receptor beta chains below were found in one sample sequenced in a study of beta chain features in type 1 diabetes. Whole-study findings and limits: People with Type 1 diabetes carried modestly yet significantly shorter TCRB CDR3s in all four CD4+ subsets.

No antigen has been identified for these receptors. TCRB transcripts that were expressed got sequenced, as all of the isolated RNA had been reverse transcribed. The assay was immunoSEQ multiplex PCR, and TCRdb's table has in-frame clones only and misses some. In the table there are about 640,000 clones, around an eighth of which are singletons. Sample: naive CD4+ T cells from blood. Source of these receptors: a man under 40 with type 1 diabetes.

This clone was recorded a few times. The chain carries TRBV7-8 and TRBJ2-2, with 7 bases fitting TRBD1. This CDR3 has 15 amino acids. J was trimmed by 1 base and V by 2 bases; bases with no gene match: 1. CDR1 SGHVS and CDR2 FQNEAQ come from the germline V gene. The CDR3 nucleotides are TGTGCCAGCAGCTTAACAGGGGTGAACACCGGGGAGCTGTTTTTT. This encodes CASSLTGVNTGELFF.

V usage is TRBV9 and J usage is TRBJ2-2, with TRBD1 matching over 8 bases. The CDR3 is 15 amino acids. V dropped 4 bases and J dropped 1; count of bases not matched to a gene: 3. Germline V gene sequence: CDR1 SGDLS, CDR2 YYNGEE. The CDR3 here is CASSRQGLNTGELFF. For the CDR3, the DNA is TGTGCCAGCAGCCGACAGGGGTTGAACACCGGGGAGCTGTTTTTT.

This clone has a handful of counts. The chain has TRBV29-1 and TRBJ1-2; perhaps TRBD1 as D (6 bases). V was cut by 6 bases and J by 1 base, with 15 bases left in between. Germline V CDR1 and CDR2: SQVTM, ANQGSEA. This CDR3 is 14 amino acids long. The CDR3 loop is CSVAGTLFNYGYTF. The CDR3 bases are TGCAGCGTGGCCGGGACACTCTTTAACTATGGCTACACCTTC.

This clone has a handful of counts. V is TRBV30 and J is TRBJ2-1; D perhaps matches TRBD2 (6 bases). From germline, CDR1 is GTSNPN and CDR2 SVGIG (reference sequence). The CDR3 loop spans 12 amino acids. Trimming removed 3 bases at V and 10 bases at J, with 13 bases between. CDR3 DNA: TGTGCCTGGAGGTATGGGGACTTGGAGCAGTTCTTC. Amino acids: CAWRYGDLEQFF.

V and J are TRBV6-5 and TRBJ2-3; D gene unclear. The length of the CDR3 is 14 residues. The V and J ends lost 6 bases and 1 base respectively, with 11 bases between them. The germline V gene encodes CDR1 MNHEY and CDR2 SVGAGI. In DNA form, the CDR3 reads TGTGCCAGCAGCCCCGGTTCGGGCACAGATACGCAGTATTTT. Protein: CASSPGSGTDTQYF.

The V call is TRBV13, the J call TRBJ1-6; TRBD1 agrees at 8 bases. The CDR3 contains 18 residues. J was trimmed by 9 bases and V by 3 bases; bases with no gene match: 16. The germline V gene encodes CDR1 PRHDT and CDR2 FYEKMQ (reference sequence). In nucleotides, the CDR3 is TGTGCCAGCAGCTTTAGGAGGGGCACGGACAGGGATCGTTCACCCCTCCACTTT. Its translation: CASSFRRGTDRDRSPLHF.

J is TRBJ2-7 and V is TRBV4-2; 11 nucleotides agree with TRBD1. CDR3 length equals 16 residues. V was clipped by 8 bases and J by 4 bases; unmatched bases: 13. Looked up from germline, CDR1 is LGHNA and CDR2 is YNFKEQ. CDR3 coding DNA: TGTGCCAGCGGACCTCCGACCGGGACAGGGGGATACGAGCAGTACTTC. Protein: CASGPPTGTGGYEQYF.

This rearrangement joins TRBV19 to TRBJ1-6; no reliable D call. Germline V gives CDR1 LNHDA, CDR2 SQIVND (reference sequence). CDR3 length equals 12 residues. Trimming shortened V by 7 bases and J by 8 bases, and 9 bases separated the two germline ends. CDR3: CASNLGDSPLHF. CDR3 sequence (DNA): TGTGCCAGTAATTTGGGAGATTCACCCCTCCACTTT.

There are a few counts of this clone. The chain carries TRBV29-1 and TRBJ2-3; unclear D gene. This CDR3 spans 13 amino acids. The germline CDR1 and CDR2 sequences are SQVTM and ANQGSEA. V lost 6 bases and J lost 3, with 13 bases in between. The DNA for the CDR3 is TGCAGCGTCGTCACTTCTCGGACAGATACGCAGTATTTT. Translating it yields CSVVTSRTDTQYF.

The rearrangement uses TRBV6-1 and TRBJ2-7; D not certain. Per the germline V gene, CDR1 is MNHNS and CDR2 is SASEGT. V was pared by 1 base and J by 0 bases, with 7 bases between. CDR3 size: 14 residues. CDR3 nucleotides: TGTGCCAGCAGTGAAGTTCACCACTCCTACGAGCAGTACTTC. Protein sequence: CASSEVHHSYEQYF.

The CDR3 loop reads CASSLTGTGNDEQFF. The CDR3 DNA reads TGTGCCAGCAGTCTAACTGGGACAGGGAACGATGAGCAGTTCTTC. V gene TRBV28 combines with J gene TRBJ2-1, with TRBD1 matching 9 bases. Trimming took 5 bases from V and 8 from J; bases not matched to a gene: 10. The CDR3 loop spans 15 amino acids. Germline loops: CDR1 MDHEN, CDR2 SYDVKM.

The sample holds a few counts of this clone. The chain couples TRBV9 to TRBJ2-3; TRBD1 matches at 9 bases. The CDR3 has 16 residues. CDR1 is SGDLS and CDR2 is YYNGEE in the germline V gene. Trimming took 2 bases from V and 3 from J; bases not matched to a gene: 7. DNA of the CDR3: TGTGCCAGCAGCGTCTCCCCGGACAGGGGAACAGATACGCAGTATTTT. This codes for CASSVSPDRGTDTQYF.

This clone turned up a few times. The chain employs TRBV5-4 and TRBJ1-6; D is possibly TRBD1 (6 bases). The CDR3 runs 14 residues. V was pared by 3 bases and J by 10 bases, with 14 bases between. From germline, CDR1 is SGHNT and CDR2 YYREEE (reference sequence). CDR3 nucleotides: TGTGCCAGCAGCTATGACAGGATCGAGTCACCCCTCCACTTT. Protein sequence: CASSYDRIESPLHF.

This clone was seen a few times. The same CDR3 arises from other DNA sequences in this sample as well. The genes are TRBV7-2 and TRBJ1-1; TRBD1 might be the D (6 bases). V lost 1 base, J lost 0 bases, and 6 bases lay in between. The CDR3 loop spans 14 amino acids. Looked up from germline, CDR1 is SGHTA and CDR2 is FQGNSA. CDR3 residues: CASSLGQVNTEAFF. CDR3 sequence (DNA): TGTGCCAGCAGCTTAGGACAGGTGAACACTGAAGCTTTCTTT.

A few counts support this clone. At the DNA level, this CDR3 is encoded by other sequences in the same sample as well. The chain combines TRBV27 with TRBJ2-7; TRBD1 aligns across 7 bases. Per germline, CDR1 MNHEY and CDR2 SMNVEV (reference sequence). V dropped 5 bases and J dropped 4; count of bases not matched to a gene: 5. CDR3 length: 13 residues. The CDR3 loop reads CASSPGQSYEQYF. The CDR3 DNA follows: TGTGCCAGCAGTCCGGGACAGAGTTACGAGCAGTACTTC.

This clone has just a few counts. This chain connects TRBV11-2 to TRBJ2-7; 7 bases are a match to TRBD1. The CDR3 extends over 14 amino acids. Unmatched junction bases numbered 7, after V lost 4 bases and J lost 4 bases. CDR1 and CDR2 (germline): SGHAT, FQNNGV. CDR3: CASSSNRGGYEQYF. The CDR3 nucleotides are TGTGCCAGCAGCTCTAACAGGGGTGGGTACGAGCAGTACTTC.

In nucleotides, the CDR3 is TGTGCCAGCAGCCAAGAAGGACAGGGGGCAAACACCATATATTTT. It codes for CASSQEGQGANTIYF. The chain couples TRBV4-2 to TRBJ1-3, with 11 nucleotides matching TRBD1. Per germline, CDR1 LGHNA and CDR2 YNFKEQ. This CDR3 region has 15 residues. V lost 0 bases and J lost 6; bases outside the gene matches: 1.

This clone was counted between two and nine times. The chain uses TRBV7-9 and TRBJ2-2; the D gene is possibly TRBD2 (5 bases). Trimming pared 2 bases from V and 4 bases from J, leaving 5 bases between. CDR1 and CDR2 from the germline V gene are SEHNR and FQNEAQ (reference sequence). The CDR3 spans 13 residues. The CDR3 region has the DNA TGTGCCAGCAGCTTACGGGGCACCGGGGAGCTGTTTTTT. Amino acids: CASSLRGTGELFF.

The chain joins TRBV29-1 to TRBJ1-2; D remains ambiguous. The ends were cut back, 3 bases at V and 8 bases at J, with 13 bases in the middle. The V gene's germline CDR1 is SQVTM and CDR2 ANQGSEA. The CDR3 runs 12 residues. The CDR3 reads CSVDRVSGGYTF. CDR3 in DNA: TGCAGCGTTGACCGGGTTTCGGGGGGCTACACCTTC.

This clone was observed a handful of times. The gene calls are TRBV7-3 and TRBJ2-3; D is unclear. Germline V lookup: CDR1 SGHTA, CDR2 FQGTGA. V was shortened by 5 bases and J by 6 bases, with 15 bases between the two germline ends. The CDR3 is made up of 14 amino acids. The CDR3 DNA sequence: TGTGCCAGCAGCCTCGGGTCTTTATCCGATACGCAGTATTTT. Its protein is CASSLGSLSDTQYF. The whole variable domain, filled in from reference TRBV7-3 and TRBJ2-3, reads GAGVSQTPSNKVTEKGKYVELRCDPISGHTALYWYRQSLGQGPEFLIYFQGTGAADDSGLPNDRFFAVRPEGSVSTLKIQRTERGDSAVYLCASSLGSLSDTQYFGPGTRLTVL.

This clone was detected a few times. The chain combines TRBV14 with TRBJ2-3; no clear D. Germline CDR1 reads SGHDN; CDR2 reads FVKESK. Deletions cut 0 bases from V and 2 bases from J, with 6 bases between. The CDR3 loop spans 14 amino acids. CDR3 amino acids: CASSQEANTDTQYF. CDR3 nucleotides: TGTGCCAGCAGCCAAGAAGCCAACACAGATACGCAGTATTTT.

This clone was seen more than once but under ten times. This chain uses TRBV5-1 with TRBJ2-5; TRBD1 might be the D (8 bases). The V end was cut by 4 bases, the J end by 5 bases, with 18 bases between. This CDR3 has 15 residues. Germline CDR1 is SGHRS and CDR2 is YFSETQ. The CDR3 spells CASSAEQGGRETQYF. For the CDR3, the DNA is TGCGCCAGCAGCGCGGAACAGGGGGGGCGCGAGACCCAGTACTTC. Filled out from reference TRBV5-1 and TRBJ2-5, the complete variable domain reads KAGVTQTPRYLIKTRGQQVTLSCSPISGHRSVSWYQQTPGQGLQFLFEYFSETQRNKGNFPGRFSGRQFSNSRSEMNVSTLELGDSALYLCASSAEQGGRETQYFGPGTRLLVL.

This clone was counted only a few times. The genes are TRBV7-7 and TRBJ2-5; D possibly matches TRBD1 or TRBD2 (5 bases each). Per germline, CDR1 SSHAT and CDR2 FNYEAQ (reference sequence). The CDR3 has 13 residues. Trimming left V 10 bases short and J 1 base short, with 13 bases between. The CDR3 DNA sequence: TGTGCCACCGGCCAGGGAGCCCAAGAGACCCAGTACTTC. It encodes CATGQGAQETQYF.

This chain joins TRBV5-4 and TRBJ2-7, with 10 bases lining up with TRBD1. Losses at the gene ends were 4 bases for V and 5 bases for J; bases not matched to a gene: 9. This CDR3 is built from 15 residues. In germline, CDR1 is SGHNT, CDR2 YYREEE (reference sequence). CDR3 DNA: TGTGCCAGCAGCCATGCGGGACAGGGGTTCCACGAGCAGTACTTC. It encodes CASSHAGQGFHEQYF.